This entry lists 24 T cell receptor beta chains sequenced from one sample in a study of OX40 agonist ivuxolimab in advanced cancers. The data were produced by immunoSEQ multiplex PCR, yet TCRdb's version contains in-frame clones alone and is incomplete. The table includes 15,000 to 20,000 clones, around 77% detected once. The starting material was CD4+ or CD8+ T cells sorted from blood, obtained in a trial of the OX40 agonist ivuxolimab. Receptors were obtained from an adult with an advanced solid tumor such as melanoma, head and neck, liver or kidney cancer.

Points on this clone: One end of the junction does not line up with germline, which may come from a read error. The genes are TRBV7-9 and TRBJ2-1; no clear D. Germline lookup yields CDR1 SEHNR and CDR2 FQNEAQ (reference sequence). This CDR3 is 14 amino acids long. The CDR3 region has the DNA TGTGCCATCAGCTTGGTGGGCTCCTACAATGAGCAGTTCTTC. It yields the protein CAISLVGSYNEQFF.

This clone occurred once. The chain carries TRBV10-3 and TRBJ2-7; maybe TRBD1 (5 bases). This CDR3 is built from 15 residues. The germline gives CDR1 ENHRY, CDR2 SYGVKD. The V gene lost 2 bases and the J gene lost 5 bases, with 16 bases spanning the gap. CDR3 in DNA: TGTGCCATCAGTGAGGGGCAGGGCACTATAAACGAGCAGTACTTC. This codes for CAISEGQGTINEQYF.

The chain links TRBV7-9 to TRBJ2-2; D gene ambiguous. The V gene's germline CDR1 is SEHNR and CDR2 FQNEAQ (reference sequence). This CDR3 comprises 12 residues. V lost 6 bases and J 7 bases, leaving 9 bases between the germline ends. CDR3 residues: CASRTPRGELFF. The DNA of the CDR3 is TGTGCCAGCAGAACTCCCCGCGGGGAGCTGTTTTTT. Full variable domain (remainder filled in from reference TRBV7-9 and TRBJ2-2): DTGVSQNPRHKITKRGQNVTFRCDPISEHNRLYWYRQTLGQGPEFLTYFQNEAQLEKSRLLSDRFSAERPKGSFSTLEIQRTEQGDSAMYLCASRTPRGELFFGEGSRLTVL.

In nucleotides, the CDR3 is TGTGCCAGCAGTTTGTCTTCCTCTGGGGCCAACGTCCTGACTTTC. This gives the protein CASSLSSSGANVLTF. The chain couples TRBV27 to TRBJ2-6; D remains ambiguous. Per germline, CDR1 MNHEY and CDR2 SMNVEV (reference sequence). With 3 bases removed from V and 0 bases from J, the gap between germline ends came to 6 bases. The CDR3 contains 15 residues.

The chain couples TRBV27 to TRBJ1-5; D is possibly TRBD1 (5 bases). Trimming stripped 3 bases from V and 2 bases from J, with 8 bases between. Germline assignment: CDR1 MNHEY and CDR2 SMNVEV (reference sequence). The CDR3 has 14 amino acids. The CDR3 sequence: CASSFQGGNQPQHF. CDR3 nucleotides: TGTGCCAGCAGTTTCCAGGGAGGCAATCAGCCCCAGCATTTT.

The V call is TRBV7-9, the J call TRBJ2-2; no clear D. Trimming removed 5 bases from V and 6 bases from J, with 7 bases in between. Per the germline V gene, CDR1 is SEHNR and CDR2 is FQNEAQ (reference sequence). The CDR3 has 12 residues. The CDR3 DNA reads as TGTGCCAGCAGCGCATCAGCCGGGGAGCTGTTTTTT. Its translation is CASSASAGELFF.

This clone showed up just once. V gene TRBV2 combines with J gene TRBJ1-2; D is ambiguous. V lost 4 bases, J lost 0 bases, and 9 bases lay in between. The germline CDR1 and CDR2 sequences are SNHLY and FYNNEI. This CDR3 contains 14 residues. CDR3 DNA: TGTGCCAGCAGTGTCGGCGGGCCTAACTATGGCTACACCTTC. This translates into CASSVGGPNYGYTF.

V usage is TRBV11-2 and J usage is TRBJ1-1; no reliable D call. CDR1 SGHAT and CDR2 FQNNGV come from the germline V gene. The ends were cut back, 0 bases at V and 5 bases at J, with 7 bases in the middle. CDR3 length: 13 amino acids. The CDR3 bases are TGTGCCAGCAGCTTAGAGGTACGAACTGAAGCTTTCTTT. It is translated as CASSLEVRTEAFF.

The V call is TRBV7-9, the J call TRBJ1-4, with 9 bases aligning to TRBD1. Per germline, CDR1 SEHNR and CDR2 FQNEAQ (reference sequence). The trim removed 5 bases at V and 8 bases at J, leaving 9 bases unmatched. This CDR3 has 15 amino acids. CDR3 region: CASSPWTGEGEKLFF. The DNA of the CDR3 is TGTGCCAGCAGCCCATGGACAGGGGAAGGGGAAAAACTGTTTTTT.

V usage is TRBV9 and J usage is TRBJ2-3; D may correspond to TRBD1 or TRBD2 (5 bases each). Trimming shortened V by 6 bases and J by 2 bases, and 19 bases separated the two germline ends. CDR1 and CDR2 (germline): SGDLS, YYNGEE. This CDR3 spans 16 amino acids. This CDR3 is CASTPRGTSPTDTQYF. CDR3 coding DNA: TGTGCCAGCACCCCTCGAGGGACCTCACCCACAGATACGCAGTATTTT.

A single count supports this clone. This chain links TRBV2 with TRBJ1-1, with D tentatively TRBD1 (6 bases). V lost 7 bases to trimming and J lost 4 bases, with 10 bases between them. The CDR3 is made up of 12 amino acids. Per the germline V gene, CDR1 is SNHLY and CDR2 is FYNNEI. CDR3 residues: CASNTGTTEAFF. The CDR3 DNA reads TGTGCCAGCAACACAGGGACCACTGAAGCTTTCTTT.

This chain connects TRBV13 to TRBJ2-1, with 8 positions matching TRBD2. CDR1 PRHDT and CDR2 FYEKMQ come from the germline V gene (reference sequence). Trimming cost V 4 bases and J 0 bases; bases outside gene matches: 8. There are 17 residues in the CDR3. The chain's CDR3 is CASSSGTRMVSYNEQFF. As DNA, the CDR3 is TGTGCCAGCAGCTCGGGGACTAGAATGGTCTCCTACAATGAGCAGTTCTTC.

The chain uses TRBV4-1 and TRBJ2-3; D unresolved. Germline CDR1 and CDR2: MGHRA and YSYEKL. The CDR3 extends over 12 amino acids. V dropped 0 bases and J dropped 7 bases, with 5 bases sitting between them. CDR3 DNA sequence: TGCGCCAGCAGCCAAGAGCGAAATACGCAGTATTTT. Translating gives CASSQERNTQYF.

The CDR3 nucleotides read TGTGCCAGCAGCTTAGTAGGCTACGGGACCGGGGAGCTGTTTTTT. Translating gives CASSLVGYGTGELFF. The chain links TRBV7-3 to TRBJ2-2; no firm D call. CDR3 length equals 15 residues. V was shortened by 2 bases and J by 5 bases, with 12 bases between the two germline ends. Germline V gene sequence: CDR1 SGHTA, CDR2 FQGTGA.

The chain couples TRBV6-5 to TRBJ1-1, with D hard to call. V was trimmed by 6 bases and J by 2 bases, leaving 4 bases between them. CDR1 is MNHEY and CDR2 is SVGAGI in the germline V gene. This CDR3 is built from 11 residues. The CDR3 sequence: CASRRNTEAFF. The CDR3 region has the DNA TGTGCCAGCAGGAGAAACACTGAAGCTTTCTTT.

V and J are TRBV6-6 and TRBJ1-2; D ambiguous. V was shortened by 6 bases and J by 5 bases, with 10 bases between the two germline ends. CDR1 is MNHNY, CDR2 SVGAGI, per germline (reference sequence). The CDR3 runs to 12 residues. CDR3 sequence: CASSTSTYGYTF. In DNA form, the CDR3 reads TGTGCCAGCAGCACCTCAACGTATGGCTACACCTTC.

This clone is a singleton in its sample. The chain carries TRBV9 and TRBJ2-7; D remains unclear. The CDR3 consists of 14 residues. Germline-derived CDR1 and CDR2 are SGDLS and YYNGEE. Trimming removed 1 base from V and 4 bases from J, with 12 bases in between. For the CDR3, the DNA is TGTGCCAGCAGCGTAACGGAAGAAGCGTACGAGCAGTACTTC. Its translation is CASSVTEEAYEQYF.

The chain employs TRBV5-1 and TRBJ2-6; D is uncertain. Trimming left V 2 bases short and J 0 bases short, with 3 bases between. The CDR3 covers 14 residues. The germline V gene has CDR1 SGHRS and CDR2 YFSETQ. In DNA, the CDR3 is TGCGCCAGCAGCTTAAGCTCTGGGGCCAACGTCCTGACTTTC. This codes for CASSLSSGANVLTF.

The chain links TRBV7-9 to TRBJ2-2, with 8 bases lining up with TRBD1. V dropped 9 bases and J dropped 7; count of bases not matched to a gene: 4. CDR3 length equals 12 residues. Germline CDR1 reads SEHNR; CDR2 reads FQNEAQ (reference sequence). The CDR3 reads CARTGAGGELFF. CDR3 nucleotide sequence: TGTGCCAGGACAGGGGCGGGCGGGGAGCTGTTTTTT.

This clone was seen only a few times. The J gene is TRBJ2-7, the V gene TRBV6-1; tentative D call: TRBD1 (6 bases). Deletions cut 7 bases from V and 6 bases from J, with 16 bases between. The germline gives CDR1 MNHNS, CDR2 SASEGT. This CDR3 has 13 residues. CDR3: CASIRTGMGEQYF. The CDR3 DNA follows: TGTGCCAGCATTCGTACAGGGATGGGCGAGCAGTACTTC.

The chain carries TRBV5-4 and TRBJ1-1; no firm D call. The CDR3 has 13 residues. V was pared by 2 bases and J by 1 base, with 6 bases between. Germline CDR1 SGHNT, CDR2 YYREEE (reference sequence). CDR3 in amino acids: CASSFKRNTEAFF. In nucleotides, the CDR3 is TGTGCCAGCAGCTTCAAGAGGAACACTGAAGCTTTCTTT.

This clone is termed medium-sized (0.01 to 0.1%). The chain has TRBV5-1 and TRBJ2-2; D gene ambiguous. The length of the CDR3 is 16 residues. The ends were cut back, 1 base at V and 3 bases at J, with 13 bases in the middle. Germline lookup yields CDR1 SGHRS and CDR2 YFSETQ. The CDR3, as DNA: TGCGCCAGCAGCTTGCATCCAATTGAGGACACCGGGGAGCTGTTTTTT. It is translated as CASSLHPIEDTGELFF.

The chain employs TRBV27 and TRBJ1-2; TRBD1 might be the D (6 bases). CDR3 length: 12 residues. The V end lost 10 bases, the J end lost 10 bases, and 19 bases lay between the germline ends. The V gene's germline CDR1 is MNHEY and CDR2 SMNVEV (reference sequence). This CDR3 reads CATIEGGRDYTF. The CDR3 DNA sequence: TGTGCCACCATTGAGGGGGGACGTGACTACACCTTC.

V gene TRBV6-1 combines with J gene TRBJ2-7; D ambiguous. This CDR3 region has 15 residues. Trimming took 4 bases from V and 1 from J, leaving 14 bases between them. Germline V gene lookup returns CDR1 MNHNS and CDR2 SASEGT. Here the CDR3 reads CASSVVGTPSYEQYF. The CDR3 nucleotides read TGTGCCAGCAGTGTCGTGGGAACCCCTTCCTACGAGCAGTACTTC.